In this sample, the clone carrying this T cell receptor (beta chain) turned up many times. Germline V gene data show CDR1 as GTSNPN and CDR2 as SVGIG (reference sequence). V lost 1 base to trimming and J lost 5 bases, with 9 bases between them. The CDR3 is 13 amino acids. Original data processing: Researchers report that nucleated cell counts were estimated from reference gene primer amplification. Some clones are missing from TCRdb's copy, which holds only in-frame ones; the method was immunoSEQ multiplex PCR. V and J calls and clone size are copied from that table; D and trimming were computed from the DNA. Of over 100,000 clones listed, approximately 89% were seen once; the top ten hold 4% to 5.5%. The sample comes from a study of blood T cell repertoires in COVID-19. The overall study: Both acute and convalescent COVID-19 samples were obtained from the United States, Italy and Spain. PBMCs, B-cell-depleted T cells, or T cells were the source of the cDNA or gDNA that made up the material.

Sample: peripheral blood. This sequence was found in a man aged 35-49 years with acute or convalescent COVID-19. J is TRBJ1-5 and V is TRBV30; D ambiguous. The CDR3 bases are TGTGCCTGGAGTGGTCAGAATTATCAGCCCCAGCATTTT. It encodes CAWSGQNYQPQHF. Full variable domain (remainder filled in from reference TRBV30 and TRBJ1-5): SQTIHQWPATLVQPVGSPLSLECTVEGTSNPNLYWYRQAAGRGLQLLFYSVGIGQISSEVPQNLSASRPQDRQFILSSKKLLLSDSGFYLCAWSGQNYQPQHFGDGTRLSIL.